These T cell receptor beta chains were read from a single sample in a study of T cells in Graves' hyperthyroidism and ophthalmopathy. Via MiXCR, TCRdb re-called the multiplex PCR reads, giving one row per CDR3 protein. The data hold some 460,000 distinct CDR3 sequences, with 15% to 19% observed a single time. Sequencing was performed on blood. These receptors were collected from a woman aged 18-29 years with Graves' hyperthyroidism. The CDR3 runs from the conserved cysteine through the conserved F or W. A D gene is named only where the DNA matches it firmly.

v_call d_call cdr3_length cdr3_aa
TRBV5-1 TRBD1 15 CASSPRTGYEGEAFF
TRBV15 . 15 CATSITGLGANVLTF
TRBV5-8 . 15 CASSLGEAAKTIQYF
TRBV12-3/TRBV12-4 . 14 CASSPRGSSEKLFF
TRBV6-2/TRBV6-3 . 12 CASRGPPDTQYF
TRBV4-1 . 13 CASSQIEGSPLHF
TRBV2 . 13 CASGGESAYEQYF
TRBV6-5 TRBD2 18 CASSLPFRSGRAQETQYF
TRBV6-5 TRBD1 14 CASSWTGPDYGYTF
TRBV12-3/TRBV12-4 TRBD2 16 CASSPGVGLVSYEQYF
TRBV5-1 . 15 CASSRAGSNTGELFF
TRBV29-1 . 11 CSVGASETQYF
TRBV3-1 . 12 CASSRASETQYF
TRBV2 . 12 CASSGGAEGYTF
TRBV10-3 . 18 CAISGPPGAGQPNYGYTF
TRBV29-1 . 19 CSVERILRGGTVHTEGYTF
TRBV7-6 TRBD1 17 CASSQPGTGNHPHTQYF
TRBV2 TRBD1 13 CASSRDRDETQYF
TRBV7-9 TRBD2 15 CASSFLAGVSYEQYF